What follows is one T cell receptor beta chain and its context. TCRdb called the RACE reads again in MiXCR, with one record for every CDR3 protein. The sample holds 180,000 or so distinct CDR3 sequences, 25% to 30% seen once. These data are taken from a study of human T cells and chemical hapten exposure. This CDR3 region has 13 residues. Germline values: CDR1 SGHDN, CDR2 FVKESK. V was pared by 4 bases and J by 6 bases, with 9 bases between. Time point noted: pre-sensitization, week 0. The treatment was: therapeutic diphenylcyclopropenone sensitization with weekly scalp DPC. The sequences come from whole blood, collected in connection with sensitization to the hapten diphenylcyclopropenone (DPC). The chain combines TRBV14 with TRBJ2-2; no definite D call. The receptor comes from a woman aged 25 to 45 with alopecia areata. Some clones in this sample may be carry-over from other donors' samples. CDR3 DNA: TGTGCCAGCAGCCCGAGGATATCCGGGGAGCTGTTTTTT. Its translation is CASSPRISGELFF.